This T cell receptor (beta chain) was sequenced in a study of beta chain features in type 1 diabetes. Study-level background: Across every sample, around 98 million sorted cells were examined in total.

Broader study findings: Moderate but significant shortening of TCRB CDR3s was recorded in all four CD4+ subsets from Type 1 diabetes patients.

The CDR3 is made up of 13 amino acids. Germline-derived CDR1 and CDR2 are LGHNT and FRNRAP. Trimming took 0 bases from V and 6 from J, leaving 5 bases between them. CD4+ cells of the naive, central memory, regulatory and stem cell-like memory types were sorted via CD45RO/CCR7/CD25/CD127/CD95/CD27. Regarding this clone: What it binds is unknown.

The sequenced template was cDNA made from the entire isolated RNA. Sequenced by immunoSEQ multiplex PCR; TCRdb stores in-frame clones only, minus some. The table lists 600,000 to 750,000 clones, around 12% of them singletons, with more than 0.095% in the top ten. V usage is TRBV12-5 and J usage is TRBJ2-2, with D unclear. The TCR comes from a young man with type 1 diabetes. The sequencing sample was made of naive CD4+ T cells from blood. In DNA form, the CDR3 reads TGTGCTAGTGGTTTGGTACTGCCCGGGGAGCTGTTTTTT. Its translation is CASGLVLPGELFF.